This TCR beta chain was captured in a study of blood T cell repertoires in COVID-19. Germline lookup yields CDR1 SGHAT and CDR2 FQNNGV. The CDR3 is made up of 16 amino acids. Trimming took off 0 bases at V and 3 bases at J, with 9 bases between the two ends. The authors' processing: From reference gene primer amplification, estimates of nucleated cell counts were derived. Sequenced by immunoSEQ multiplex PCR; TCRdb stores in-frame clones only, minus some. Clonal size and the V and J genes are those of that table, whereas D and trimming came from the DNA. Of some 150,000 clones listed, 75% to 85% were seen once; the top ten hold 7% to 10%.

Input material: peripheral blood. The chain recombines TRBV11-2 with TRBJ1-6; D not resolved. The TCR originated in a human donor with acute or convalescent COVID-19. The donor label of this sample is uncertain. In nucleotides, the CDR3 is TGTGCCAGCAGCTTAGATGAAACAGTCTATAATTCACCCCTCCACTTT. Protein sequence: CASSLDETVYNSPLHF.